This T cell receptor beta chain was sequenced during a study of metastatic and nonmetastatic thyroid tumors. Study summary: A comparison of repertoires was made across blood and tumor or nodule tissue from malignant and benign thyroid patients.

Each patient went into thyroid surgery without having received any treatment. TCRdb re-called clones from the PCR reads using MiXCR. This sample has over 40,000 clones, with around 10% found just once. CDR1 is MNHNY, CDR2 SVGAGI, per germline (reference sequence). Trimming removed 0 bases from V and 5 bases from J; junction bases left unmatched: 7. The CDR3 is 17 residues long. This clone was counted many times. The TCR sequence derives from a female donor with papillary thyroid cancer or a benign thyroid nodule (not recorded which). Some clones in this sample may be carry-over from other donors' samples. Source material: blood. The chain has TRBV6-6 and TRBJ2-2; 9 nucleotides agree with TRBD2. In nucleotides, the CDR3 is TGTGCCAGCAGTTACTCGACGGTGCTAGCGGGAACCGGGGAGCTGTTTTTT. Translated: CASSYSTVLAGTGELFF.